A selection of T cell receptor beta chains follows, all from one sample in a study of response to subunit inactivated influenza vaccine. TCRdb itself ran the RT-PCR reads through MiXCR, one entry per CDR3 protein. The sample records 750,000 to 850,000 distinct CDR3 sequences, less than 20% being singletons. The sequenced sample was PBMCs from blood, obtained 4 to 6 days after vaccination. These receptor sequences come from a middle-aged man who received an inactivated influenza vaccine. Each CDR3 is given with its conserved first and last residue. A D gene is named only where the DNA matches it firmly. Size tells how often a clone was seen (once, few, many) or the class of an expanded clone, and some rows leave it out.

clone size: few
D gene: TRBD1
J gene: TRBJ1-2
V gene: TRBV9
CDR3 protein: CASSEKQGNYGYTF
CDR3 DNA: TGTGCCAGCAGCGAAAAACAGGGGAACTATGGCTACACCTTC

clone size: -
D gene: TRBD2
J gene: TRBJ2-3
V gene: TRBV7-2
CDR3 protein: CASSPARLAAGQYF
CDR3 DNA: TGTGCCAGCAGCCCCGCCCGACTAGCGGCAGGGCAGTATTTT

clone size: many
D gene: TRBD2
J gene: TRBJ2-3
V gene: TRBV29-1
CDR3 protein: CSVDRTSGRDTQYF
CDR3 DNA: TGCAGCGTGGACCGGACTAGCGGCAGAGATACGCAGTATTTT

clone size: few
D gene: -
J gene: TRBJ1-2
V gene: TRBV3-1
CDR3 protein: CASSQSGRRAGGYTF
CDR3 DNA: TGTGCCAGCAGCCAAAGCGGGCGGAGAGCTGGCGGCTACACCTTC

clone size: few
D gene: -
J gene: TRBJ2-1
V gene: TRBV30
CDR3 protein: CAWSVSGRYNEQFF
CDR3 DNA: TGTGCCTGGAGTGTTAGCGGTCGTTACAATGAGCAGTTCTTC

clone size: -
D gene: -
J gene: TRBJ2-2
V gene: TRBV2
CDR3 protein: CASSEEGPGELFF
CDR3 DNA: TGTGCCAGCAGTGAAGAGGGCCCCGGGGAGCTGTTTTTT

clone size: few
D gene: TRBD1
J gene: TRBJ2-3
V gene: TRBV7-2
CDR3 protein: CASSRQGYTQYF
CDR3 DNA: TGTGCCAGCAGCAGACAGGGGTATACGCAGTATTTT

clone size: -
D gene: -
J gene: TRBJ1-6
V gene: TRBV4-3
CDR3 protein: CASSQDFRNSPLHF
CDR3 DNA: TGCGCCAGCAGCCAAGATTTTAGGAATTCACCCCTCCACTTT

clone size: -
D gene: TRBD2
J gene: TRBJ2-5
V gene: TRBV20-1
CDR3 protein: CSAIPASGLQETQYF
CDR3 DNA: TGCAGTGCTATCCCCGCTAGCGGATTACAAGAGACCCAGTACTTC

clone size: few
D gene: TRBD2
J gene: TRBJ2-1
V gene: TRBV29-1
CDR3 protein: CSVGTSGRSYNEQFF
CDR3 DNA: TGCAGCGTGGGGACTAGCGGGAGAAGCTACAATGAGCAGTTCTTC

clone size: -
D gene: -
J gene: TRBJ2-7
V gene: TRBV5-1
CDR3 protein: CASSLFPGVYEQYF
CDR3 DNA: TGCGCCAGCAGCTTGTTTCCGGGGGTCTACGAGCAGTACTTC

clone size: few
D gene: -
J gene: TRBJ2-1
V gene: TRBV6-2/TRBV6-3
CDR3 protein: CASSYSTHKVGGVSDAEEQFF
CDR3 DNA: TGTGCCAGCAGTTACTCGACCCATAAAGTTGGGGGAGTTTCTGATGCGGAGGAGCAGTTCTTC

clone size: -
D gene: -
J gene: TRBJ2-3
V gene: TRBV10-2
CDR3 protein: CANLGGATGTDTQYF
CDR3 DNA: TGCGCCAACCTCGGAGGTGCCACGGGCACAGATACGCAGTATTTT

clone size: few
D gene: -
J gene: TRBJ2-7
V gene: TRBV4-1
CDR3 protein: CASSQGWNSNYEQYF
CDR3 DNA: TGCGCCAGCAGCCAAGGTTGGAACAGCAACTACGAGCAGTACTTC

clone size: -
D gene: TRBD1
J gene: TRBJ2-6
V gene: TRBV6-1
CDR3 protein: CASRLPGQGGSGANVLTF
CDR3 DNA: TGTGCCAGCAGACTACCGGGACAGGGGGGCTCTGGGGCCAACGTCCTGACTTTC

clone size: many
D gene: TRBD2
J gene: TRBJ2-1
V gene: TRBV7-2
CDR3 protein: CASSPGLAGNEQFF
CDR3 DNA: TGTGCCAGCAGCCCGGGACTAGCGGGCAATGAGCAGTTCTTC

clone size: few
D gene: TRBD2
J gene: TRBJ2-1
V gene: TRBV10-3
CDR3 protein: CAISEGLAGLPSYNEQFF
CDR3 DNA: TGTGCCATCAGTGAGGGACTAGCGGGGCTTCCGTCCTACAATGAGCAGTTCTTC

clone size: many
D gene: -
J gene: TRBJ1-2
V gene: TRBV4-3
CDR3 protein: CASSQDAPGLLRGGYTF
CDR3 DNA: TGCGCCAGCAGCCAAGACGCCCCGGGACTACTTAGGGGTGGCTACACCTTC

clone size: -
D gene: -
J gene: TRBJ1-2
V gene: TRBV4-1
CDR3 protein: CASSPPFGGGYTF
CDR3 DNA: TGCGCCAGCAGCCCTCCCTTCGGTGGCGGCTACACCTTC

clone size: -
D gene: -
J gene: TRBJ1-5
V gene: TRBV12-3/TRBV12-4
CDR3 protein: CASSLEAGGLQPQHF
CDR3 DNA: TGTGCCAGCAGTTTAGAGGCCGGCGGGTTACAGCCCCAGCATTTT

clone size: few
D gene: -
J gene: TRBJ1-1
V gene: TRBV11-2
CDR3 protein: CASSHAPVSTEAFF
CDR3 DNA: TGTGCCAGCAGCCATGCCCCGGTAAGCACTGAAGCTTTCTTT

clone size: -
D gene: -
J gene: TRBJ2-1
V gene: TRBV15
CDR3 protein: CATSRDPSGGDAYNEQFF
CDR3 DNA: TGTGCCACCAGCAGAGATCCCTCAGGGGGGGATGCCTACAATGAGCAGTTCTTC

clone size: -
D gene: -
J gene: TRBJ1-2
V gene: TRBV6-2/TRBV6-3
CDR3 protein: CASRDYGYTF
CDR3 DNA: TGTGCCAGCAGGGACTATGGCTACACCTTC

clone size: few
D gene: TRBD2
J gene: TRBJ2-3
V gene: TRBV27
CDR3 protein: CASSRSSGASTDTQYF
CDR3 DNA: TGTGCCAGCAGTAGATCTAGCGGGGCTAGCACAGATACGCAGTATTTT

clone size: -
D gene: -
J gene: TRBJ1-1
V gene: TRBV20-1
CDR3 protein: CSARQDRINTEAFF
CDR3 DNA: TGCAGTGCTAGACAAGACAGAATAAACACTGAAGCTTTCTTT

clone size: few
D gene: -
J gene: TRBJ2-3
V gene: TRBV3-1
CDR3 protein: CASSHLTAADTQYF
CDR3 DNA: TGTGCCAGCAGCCACCTGACTGCCGCAGATACGCAGTATTTT

clone size: -
D gene: -
J gene: TRBJ2-3
V gene: TRBV29-1
CDR3 protein: CSGADVFSTDTQYF
CDR3 DNA: TGCAGCGGTGCGGACGTTTTTAGCACAGATACGCAGTATTTT

clone size: -
D gene: -
J gene: TRBJ1-1
V gene: TRBV27
CDR3 protein: CASTGYGTEAFF
CDR3 DNA: TGTGCCAGTACAGGATATGGCACTGAAGCTTTCTTT

clone size: few
D gene: TRBD1
J gene: TRBJ2-3
V gene: TRBV20-1
CDR3 protein: CSATTGGTDTQYF
CDR3 DNA: TGCAGTGCTACGACAGGGGGCACAGATACGCAGTATTTT

clone size: -
D gene: -
J gene: TRBJ1-1
V gene: TRBV5-6
CDR3 protein: CASSLAEQAFF
CDR3 DNA: TGTGCCAGCAGCTTGGCCGAACAAGCTTTCTTT